This record looks at one TCR beta chain sequence and its context. The data originate from a study of blood T cell repertoires in COVID-19. The overall study: The study drew acute and convalescent COVID-19 samples from the United States, Italy and Spain. The cDNA or gDNA used as material had been derived from T cells, B-cell-depleted T cells, or PBMCs.

Clones were sequenced by immunoSEQ multiplex PCR, and TCRdb holds only the in-frame ones, with some missing. Of around 100,000 clones in the sample, roughly 90% were seen once. The receptor was isolated from a woman aged 55-69 years with acute or convalescent COVID-19. The source material was peripheral blood.

CDR3 protein: CSVEGGADYGYTF. For the CDR3, the DNA is TGCAGCGTTGAGGGGGGGGCTGACTATGGCTACACCTTC. The V and J genes are TRBV29-1 and TRBJ1-2; TRBD1 is a possible D gene (6 bases). The CDR3 runs to 13 residues. Germline CDR1 is SQVTM and CDR2 is ANQGSEA. Trimming removed 3 bases at V and 3 bases at J, with 11 bases between. Full variable domain (outside the CDR3, taken from reference TRBV29-1 and TRBJ1-2): SAVISQKPSRDICQRGTSLTIQCQVDSQVTMMFWYRQQPGQSLTLIATANQGSEATYESGFVIDKFPISRPNLTFSTLTVSNMSPEDSSIYLCSVEGGADYGYTFGSGTRLTVV.